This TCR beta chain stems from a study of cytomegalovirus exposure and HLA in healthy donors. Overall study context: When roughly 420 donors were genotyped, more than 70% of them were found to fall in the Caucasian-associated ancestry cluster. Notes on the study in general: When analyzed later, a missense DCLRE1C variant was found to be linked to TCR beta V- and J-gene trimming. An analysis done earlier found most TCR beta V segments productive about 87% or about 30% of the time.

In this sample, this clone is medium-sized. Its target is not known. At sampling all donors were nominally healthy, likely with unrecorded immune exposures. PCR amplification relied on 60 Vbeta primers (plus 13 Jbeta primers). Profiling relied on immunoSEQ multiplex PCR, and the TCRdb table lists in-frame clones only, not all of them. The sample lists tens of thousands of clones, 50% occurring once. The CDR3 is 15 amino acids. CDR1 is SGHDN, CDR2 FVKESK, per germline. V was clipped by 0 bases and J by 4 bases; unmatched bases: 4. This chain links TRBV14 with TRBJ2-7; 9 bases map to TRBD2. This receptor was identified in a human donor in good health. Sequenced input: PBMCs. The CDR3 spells CASSQDPSGDYEQYF. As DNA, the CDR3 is TGTGCCAGCAGCCAAGATCCTAGCGGGGATTACGAGCAGTACTTC. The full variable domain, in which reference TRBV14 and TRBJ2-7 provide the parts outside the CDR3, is EAGVTQFPSHSVIEKGQTVTLRCDPISGHDNLYWYRRVMGKEIKFLLHFVKESKQDESGMPNNRFLAERTGGTYSTLKVQPAELEDSGVYFCASSQDPSGDYEQYFGPGTRLTVT.